What follows are 31 T cell receptor beta chains derived from one specimen sequenced in a study of a mutant IDH1 vaccine in newly diagnosed glioma. Produced via immunoSEQ multiplex PCR; TCRdb's table is partial and in-frame only. This table has more than 30,000 clones, more than 70% appearing once. As to time point: week 47, end of study. In every dose of vaccine, 300 ug of mutant IDH1 20-mer peptide was given alongside topical imiquimod. These receptors have no known antigen. The material was PBMCs, obtained from a glioma patient whose treatment included an IDH1 peptide vaccine. The source of these receptors is a man in his forties with glioma.

The rearrangement joins TRBV2 to TRBJ2-3; 8 positions agree with TRBD1. The V gene's germline CDR1 is SNHLY and CDR2 FYNNEI. V lost 4 bases and J lost 5; bases outside the gene matches: 8. There are 15 residues in the CDR3. CDR3 DNA: TGTGCCAGCAGTGGCGGCAGGGGGCAAGTAGATACGCAGTATTTT. Its translation: CASSGGRGQVDTQYF.

Here the CDR3 DNA reads TGTGCCAGCAGCTTGGTCCCCTCGACAGGGGAGGGCACAGATACGCAGTATTTT. Translating gives CASSLVPSTGEGTDTQYF. The gene calls are TRBV5-5 and TRBJ2-3; 8 bases are shared with TRBD1. The V gene's germline CDR1 is SGHKS and CDR2 YYEKEE (reference sequence). V shed 0 bases, J shed 1 base, and the junction held 10 bases outside the gene matches. The CDR3 covers 18 residues.

The gene calls are TRBV6-1 and TRBJ2-7, with D possibly matching TRBD1 (5 bases). The CDR3 sequence is 15 residues long. Germline V gene sequence: CDR1 MNHNS, CDR2 SASEGT. Trimming removed 4 bases at V and 4 bases at J, with 17 bases between. CDR3 DNA: TGTGCCAGCAGTGCGATCCGACAGAGGAGTTACGAGCAGTACTTC. Its translation is CASSAIRQRSYEQYF.

The J gene is TRBJ2-7, the V gene TRBV6-6; D uncertain. Trimming stripped 1 base from V and 0 bases from J, with 1 base between. This CDR3 comprises 12 residues. Germline assignment: CDR1 MNHNY and CDR2 SVGAGI (reference sequence). The CDR3 is CASSYYSYEQYF. The CDR3 DNA reads as TGTGCCAGCAGTTACTACTCCTACGAGCAGTACTTC.

The V call is TRBV30, the J call TRBJ1-5, with a weak D call TRBD1 (5 bases). V lost 0 bases and J 5 bases, leaving 8 bases between the germline ends. The CDR3 runs to 13 residues. Germline V lookup: CDR1 GTSNPN, CDR2 SVGIG (reference sequence). This CDR3 reads CAWSVQVDQPQHF. CDR3 bases: TGTGCCTGGAGTGTACAGGTCGATCAGCCCCAGCATTTT.

The V gene is TRBV6-1, the J gene TRBJ2-5; D unclear. Per the germline V gene, CDR1 is MNHNS and CDR2 is SASEGT. The germline V and J ends were trimmed by 5 bases and 5 bases, with 12 bases remaining between them. The CDR3 extends over 13 amino acids. The CDR3: CASSTSQAETQYF. The DNA for the CDR3 is TGTGCCAGCAGTACATCCCAGGCTGAGACCCAGTACTTC.

The chain uses TRBV6-5 and TRBJ1-2; TRBD1 agrees at 10 bases. Trimming removed 0 bases from V and 5 bases from J; junction bases left unmatched: 3. Germline values: CDR1 MNHEY, CDR2 SVGAGI. The CDR3 runs to 15 residues. The CDR3 protein is CASSYSTGGGYGYTF. CDR3 nucleotides: TGTGCCAGCAGTTACTCGACAGGGGGCGGATATGGCTACACCTTC.

V usage is TRBV11-2 and J usage is TRBJ2-5, with a possible D match to TRBD1 (5 bases). CDR1 SGHAT and CDR2 FQNNGV come from the germline V gene. This CDR3 has 16 residues. Trimming took 3 bases from V and 1 from J, leaving 15 bases between them. This chain's CDR3 is CASSFRKGALQETQYF. DNA for the CDR3: TGTGCCAGCAGCTTCAGAAAAGGGGCCCTCCAAGAGACCCAGTACTTC.

The rearrangement links TRBV5-1 to TRBJ2-1; D could derive from TRBD1 or TRBD2 (6 bases each). This CDR3 is built from 19 residues. V gave up 3 bases and J gave up 5 bases, with 27 bases separating them. CDR1 SGHRS and CDR2 YFSETQ come from the germline V gene. The CDR3 is CASSSPSGVTRGVNNEQFF. DNA for the CDR3: TGCGCCAGCAGCTCACCCTCAGGAGTGACTAGGGGGGTTAACAATGAGCAGTTCTTC.

V and J are TRBV14 and TRBJ2-3; D uncertain. Trimming left V 0 bases short and J 10 bases short, with 11 bases between. The germline gives CDR1 SGHDN, CDR2 FVKESK. This CDR3 is 13 amino acids long. CDR3 bases: TGTGCCAGCAGCCAAGAGTTATTCCTACCGCAGTATTTT. Encoded protein: CASSQELFLPQYF.

The chain recombines TRBV11-2 with TRBJ2-1; perhaps TRBD2 as D (5 bases). Per the germline V gene, CDR1 is SGHAT and CDR2 is FQNNGV. This CDR3 region has 15 residues. Trimming stripped 3 bases from V and 9 bases from J, with 18 bases between. The CDR3 nucleotides are TGTGCCAGCAGCTTGCCCCCCGCGGAGGATGGTGAGCAGTTCTTC. It encodes CASSLPPAEDGEQFF.

The CDR3 protein is CASSPVSSLDPRGEKLFF. In nucleotides, the CDR3 is TGTGCCAGCTCACCAGTATCCTCGCTAGACCCCAGGGGTGAAAAACTGTTTTTT. The chain has TRBV18 and TRBJ1-4, with TRBD1 as a possible D gene (6 bases). The CDR3 loop spans 18 amino acids. The V end was cut by 2 bases, the J end by 7 bases, with 23 bases between. CDR1 and CDR2 (germline): KGHSH, LQKENI.

This chain connects TRBV5-1 to TRBJ1-3; D unresolved. This CDR3 contains 15 residues. V lost 0 bases, J lost 0 bases, and 7 bases lay in between. Germline V gene data show CDR1 as SGHRS and CDR2 as YFSETQ. This CDR3 is CASSLEFSSGNTIYF. DNA for the CDR3: TGCGCCAGCAGCTTGGAGTTTAGCTCTGGAAACACCATATATTTT.

The chain is built from TRBV19 and TRBJ2-1; 11 bases line up with TRBD2. In germline, CDR1 is LNHDA, CDR2 SQIVND (reference sequence). J lost 8 bases, V lost 3 bases, and 6 bases had no gene match. The CDR3 contains 15 residues. CDR3 amino acids: CASSMIAGGGHEQFF. The CDR3 coding sequence is TGTGCCAGTAGTATGATAGCGGGAGGGGGGCATGAGCAGTTCTTC.

The chain couples TRBV28 to TRBJ1-5; TRBD1 agrees at 9 bases. This CDR3 has 15 amino acids. With 3 bases clipped from V and 6 bases from J, the junction kept 6 bases outside the gene matches. CDR1 is MDHEN, CDR2 SYDVKM, per germline. In DNA, the CDR3 is TGTGCCAGCAGTTTTCGGGACAGGGAGAGTCAGCCCCAGCATTTT. Protein product: CASSFRDRESQPQHF.

The chain links TRBV27 to TRBJ2-1; possible D gene TRBD1, 6 bases. The germline V gene has CDR1 MNHEY and CDR2 SMNVEV (reference sequence). This CDR3 has 18 residues. Deletions cut 0 bases from V and 6 bases from J, with 21 bases between. The CDR3 spells CASSLSWNAGAPTNEQFF. Here the CDR3 DNA reads TGTGCCAGCAGTTTATCGTGGAACGCAGGGGCACCGACCAATGAGCAGTTCTTC.

The chain recombines TRBV21-1 with TRBJ1-5. TRBV21-1 is deemed a pseudogene. The CDR3 extends over 14 amino acids. The CDR3 protein is CASSNGYSNQPQHF. CDR3 in DNA: TGTGCCAGCAGCAACGGCTATAGCAATCAGCCCCAGCATTTT.

This chain uses TRBV11-2 with TRBJ1-3; no reliable D call. V was trimmed by 4 bases and J by 0 bases, leaving 16 bases between them. The length of the CDR3 is 17 residues. Germline lookup yields CDR1 SGHAT and CDR2 FQNNGV. The CDR3 nucleotides are TGTGCCAGCAGCTCCCTAGATGCCCGACACTCTGGAAACACCATATATTTT. It codes for CASSSLDARHSGNTIYF. The full variable domain, with the rest looked up from reference TRBV11-2 and TRBJ1-3, is EAGVAQSPRYKIIEKRQSVAFWCNPISGHATLYWYQQILGQGPKLLIQFQNNGVVDDSQLPKDRFSAERLKGVDSTLKIQPAKLEDSAVYLCASSSLDARHSGNTIYFGEGSWLTVV.

V gene TRBV18 combines with J gene TRBJ2-2; 7 bases match TRBD1. The J segment lost 4 bases and the V segment lost 3 bases, leaving 2 bases of the junction unmatched. The length of the CDR3 is 14 residues. CDR1 KGHSH and CDR2 LQKENI come from the germline V gene. CDR3 sequence reads: CASSPPGGTGELFF. As DNA, the CDR3 is TGTGCCAGCTCACCCCCAGGGGGCACCGGGGAGCTGTTTTTT.

The chain couples TRBV6-4 to TRBJ1-1, with a possible D match to TRBD1 (6 bases). This CDR3 region has 17 residues. Between the trimmed V and J ends, which lost 0 bases and 3 bases, there was a span of 17 bases. Germline V gene lookup returns CDR1 MRHNA and CDR2 SNTAGT. The CDR3 is CASSDSGSVRGYTEAFF. The CDR3 DNA reads as TGTGCCAGCAGTGACTCGGGTTCGGTCAGGGGTTACACTGAAGCTTTCTTT.

The gene calls are TRBV11-2 and TRBJ2-5, with TRBD1 matching over 10 bases. Trimming took 7 bases from V and 4 from J; bases not matched to a gene: 9. CDR3 length: 15 amino acids. Germline V gene sequence: CDR1 SGHAT, CDR2 FQNNGV. In nucleotides, the CDR3 is TGTGCCAGCATCCGGACAGGGGGGCTTGGAGAGACCCAGTACTTC. Translation: CASIRTGGLGETQYF.

The CDR3 reads CASSIGTDYGYTF. The CDR3, as DNA: TGTGCCAGTAGTATCGGGACCGACTATGGCTACACCTTC. V gene TRBV19 combines with J gene TRBJ1-2; weak D call: TRBD1 (5 bases). CDR3 length: 13 residues. V lost 3 bases and J 3 bases, leaving 8 bases between the germline ends. CDR1 and CDR2 (germline): LNHDA, SQIVND (reference sequence).

The chain employs TRBV19 and TRBJ1-3; D remains ambiguous. Germline loops: CDR1 LNHDA, CDR2 SQIVND (reference sequence). The CDR3 consists of 16 residues. Trimming shortened V by 3 bases and J by 0 bases, and 12 bases separated the two germline ends. CDR3 DNA sequence: TGTGCCAGTAGTATGGCGAAGCTGAACTCTGGAAACACCATATATTTT. Its translation: CASSMAKLNSGNTIYF.

V gene TRBV28 combines with J gene TRBJ2-5, with D perhaps TRBD1 or TRBD2 (5 bases each). The germline V gene has CDR1 MDHEN and CDR2 SYDVKM. This CDR3 contains 16 residues. V gave up 6 bases and J gave up 2 bases, with 19 bases separating them. CDR3 nucleotide sequence: TGTGCCAGCAGCCCGGGGACGGGGCCGTTGCAAGAGACCCAGTACTTC. Its translation is CASSPGTGPLQETQYF.

This chain connects TRBV7-9 to TRBJ2-5, with 10 bases matching TRBD2. This CDR3 contains 16 residues. From germline, CDR1 is SEHNR and CDR2 FQNEAQ (reference sequence). Germline trimming cut 5 bases from V and 2 bases from J; bases unmatched to any gene: 8. As DNA, the CDR3 is TGTGCCAGCAGCCCTCAACTAGCGGGGTTACAAGAGACCCAGTACTTC. Translating gives CASSPQLAGLQETQYF.

V and J are TRBV5-1 and TRBJ2-2; D possibly uses TRBD1 or TRBD2 (5 bases each). Trimming removed 4 bases at V and 8 bases at J, with 15 bases between. Germline V lookup: CDR1 SGHRS, CDR2 YFSETQ. This CDR3 has 14 residues. CDR3 sequence: CASSGSTGAGELFF. For the CDR3, the DNA is TGCGCCAGCAGCGGGAGTACAGGTGCTGGGGAGCTGTTTTTT.

CDR3 coding DNA: TGTGCCAGCAGCGCTCTCGGGGGAGTCGGGTCAGATACGCAGTATTTT. Amino acid sequence: CASSALGGVGSDTQYF. This chain connects TRBV7-3 to TRBJ2-3; D possibly corresponds to TRBD2 (6 bases). The CDR3 runs 16 residues. Trimming stripped 5 bases from V and 4 bases from J, with 19 bases between. CDR1 SGHTA and CDR2 FQGTGA come from the germline V gene.

The chain links TRBV7-9 to TRBJ1-2, with 7 bases identical to TRBD1. J was trimmed by 2 bases and V by 1 base; bases with no gene match: 4. The CDR3 contains 15 residues. Germline CDR1 is SEHNR and CDR2 is FQNEAQ (reference sequence). Here the CDR3 reads CASSLGDRKNYGYTF. DNA of the CDR3: TGTGCCAGCAGCTTAGGGGACAGAAAGAACTATGGCTACACCTTC.

This chain connects TRBV6-5 to TRBJ2-7; the match to TRBD2 covers 7 bases. The length of the CDR3 is 16 residues. J lost 4 bases, V lost 0 bases, and 9 bases had no gene match. Germline assignment: CDR1 MNHEY and CDR2 SVGAGI. The CDR3 reads CASSYSSGGGSYEQYF. The CDR3 bases are TGTGCCAGCAGTTACTCGTCGGGGGGAGGGAGTTACGAGCAGTACTTC.

The chain uses TRBV5-1 and TRBJ2-1, with 9 bases identical to TRBD2. Trimming at V came to 4 bases and at J to 6 bases, leaving 11 bases not matched to a gene. CDR3 size: 16 residues. Germline V lookup: CDR1 SGHRS, CDR2 YFSETQ. DNA of the CDR3: TGCGCCAGCAGCCCAAGGGAGGCGGGGGGGCGCAATGAGCAGTTCTTC. Protein sequence: CASSPREAGGRNEQFF.

The V gene is TRBV28, the J gene TRBJ1-1; D unclear. The germline gives CDR1 MDHEN, CDR2 SYDVKM. The CDR3 extends over 11 amino acids. Trimming shortened V by 7 bases and J by 6 bases, and 9 bases separated the two germline ends. The CDR3 loop is CASTRFPEAFF. The CDR3 bases are TGTGCCAGCACCCGCTTCCCTGAAGCTTTCTTT.